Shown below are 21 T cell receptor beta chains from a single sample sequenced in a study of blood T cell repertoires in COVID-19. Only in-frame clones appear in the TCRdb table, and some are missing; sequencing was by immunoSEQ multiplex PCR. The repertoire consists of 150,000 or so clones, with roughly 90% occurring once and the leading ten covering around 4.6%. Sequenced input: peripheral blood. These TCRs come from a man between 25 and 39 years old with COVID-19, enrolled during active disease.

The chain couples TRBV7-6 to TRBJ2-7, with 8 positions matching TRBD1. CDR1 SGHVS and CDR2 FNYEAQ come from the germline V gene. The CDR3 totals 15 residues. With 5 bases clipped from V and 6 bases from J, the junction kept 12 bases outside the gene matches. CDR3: CASSAAPTDRAEQYF. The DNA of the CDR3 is TGTGCCAGCAGCGCAGCCCCAACGGACAGGGCCGAGCAGTACTTC.

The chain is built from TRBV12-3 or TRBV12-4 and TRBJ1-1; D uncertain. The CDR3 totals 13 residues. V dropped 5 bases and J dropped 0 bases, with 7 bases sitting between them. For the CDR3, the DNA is TGTGCCAGCAGTCTCGTTGTGAACACTGAAGCTTTCTTT. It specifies CASSLVVNTEAFF.

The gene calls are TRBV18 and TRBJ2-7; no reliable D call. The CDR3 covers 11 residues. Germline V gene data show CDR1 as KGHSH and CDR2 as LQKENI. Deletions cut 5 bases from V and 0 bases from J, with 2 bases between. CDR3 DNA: TGTGCCAGCTCATACTCCTACGAGCAGTACTTC. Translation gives CASSYSYEQYF.

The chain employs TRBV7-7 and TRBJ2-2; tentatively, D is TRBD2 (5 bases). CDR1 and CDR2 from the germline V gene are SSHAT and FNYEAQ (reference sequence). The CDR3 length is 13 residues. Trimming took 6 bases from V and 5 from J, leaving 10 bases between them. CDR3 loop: CASRLALTGELFF. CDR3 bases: TGTGCCAGCAGGCTAGCCTTAACCGGGGAGCTGTTTTTT.

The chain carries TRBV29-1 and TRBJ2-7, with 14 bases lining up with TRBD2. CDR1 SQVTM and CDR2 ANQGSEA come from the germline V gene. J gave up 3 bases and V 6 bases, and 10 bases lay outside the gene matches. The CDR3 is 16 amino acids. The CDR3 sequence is CSVRGLAGAGGYEQYF. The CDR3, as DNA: TGCAGCGTGCGGGGACTAGCGGGGGCCGGAGGCTACGAGCAGTACTTC.

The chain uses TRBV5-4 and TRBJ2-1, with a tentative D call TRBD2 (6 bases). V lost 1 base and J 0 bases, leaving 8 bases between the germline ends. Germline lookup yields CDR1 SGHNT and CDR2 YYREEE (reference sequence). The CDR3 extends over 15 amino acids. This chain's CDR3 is CASSLTSTSYNEQFF. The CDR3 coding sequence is TGTGCCAGCAGCTTGACTAGCACCTCCTACAATGAGCAGTTCTTC.

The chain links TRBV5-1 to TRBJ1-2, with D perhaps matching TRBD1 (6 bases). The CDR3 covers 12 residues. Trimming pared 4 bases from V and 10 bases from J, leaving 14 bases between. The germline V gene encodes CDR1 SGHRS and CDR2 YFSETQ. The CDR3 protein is CASSQMGHFYTF. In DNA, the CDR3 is TGCGCCAGCAGCCAGATGGGACATTTCTACACCTTC. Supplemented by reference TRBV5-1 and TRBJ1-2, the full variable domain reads KAGVTQTPRYLIKTRGQQVTLSCSPISGHRSVSWYQQTPGQGLQFLFEYFSETQRNKGNFPGRFSGRQFSNSRSEMNVSTLELGDSALYLCASSQMGHFYTFGSGTRLTVV.

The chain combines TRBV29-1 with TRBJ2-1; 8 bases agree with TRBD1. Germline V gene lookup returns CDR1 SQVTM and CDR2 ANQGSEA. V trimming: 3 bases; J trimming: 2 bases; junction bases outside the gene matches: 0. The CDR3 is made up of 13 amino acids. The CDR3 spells CSVEGQAYNEQFF. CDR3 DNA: TGCAGCGTTGAGGGACAGGCCTACAATGAGCAGTTCTTC.

CDR3 protein: CASSAGRGLPEAFF. The CDR3 bases are TGTGCCAGCAGCGCCGGGAGGGGCCTTCCTGAAGCTTTCTTT. The genes are TRBV7-2 and TRBJ1-1, with D maybe TRBD1 (5 bases). This CDR3 region has 14 residues. The V end lost 5 bases, the J end lost 6 bases, and 16 bases lay between the germline ends. The germline V gene has CDR1 SGHTA and CDR2 FQGNSA.

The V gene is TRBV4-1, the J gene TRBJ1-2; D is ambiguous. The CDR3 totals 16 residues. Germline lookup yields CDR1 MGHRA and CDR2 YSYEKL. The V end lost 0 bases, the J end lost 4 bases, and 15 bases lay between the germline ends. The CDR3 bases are TGCGCCAGCAGCCAAGATCAGTCCAACCCTGCCTATGGCTACACCTTC. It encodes CASSQDQSNPAYGYTF.

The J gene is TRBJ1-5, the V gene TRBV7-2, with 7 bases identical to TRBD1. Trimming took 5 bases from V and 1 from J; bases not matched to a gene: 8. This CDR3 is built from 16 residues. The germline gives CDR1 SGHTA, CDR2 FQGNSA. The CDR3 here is CASSLGTVRSNQPQHF. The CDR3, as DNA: TGTGCCAGCAGCCTAGGGACAGTTCGGAGCAATCAGCCCCAGCATTTT.

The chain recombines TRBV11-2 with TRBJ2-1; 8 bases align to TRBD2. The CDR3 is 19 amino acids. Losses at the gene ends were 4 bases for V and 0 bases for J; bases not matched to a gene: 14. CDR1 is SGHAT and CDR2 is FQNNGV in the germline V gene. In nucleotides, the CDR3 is TGTGCCAGCAGCTCCCCCCAGGCTAGCGGGCCCCGCTCCTACAATGAGCAGTTCTTC. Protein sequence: CASSSPQASGPRSYNEQFF.

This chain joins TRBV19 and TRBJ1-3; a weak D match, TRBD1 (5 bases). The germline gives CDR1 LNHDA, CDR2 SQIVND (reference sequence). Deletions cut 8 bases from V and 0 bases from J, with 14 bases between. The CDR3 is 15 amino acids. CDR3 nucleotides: TGTGCCAGTCGACCGGGACTCATCTCTGGAAACACCATATATTTT. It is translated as CASRPGLISGNTIYF.

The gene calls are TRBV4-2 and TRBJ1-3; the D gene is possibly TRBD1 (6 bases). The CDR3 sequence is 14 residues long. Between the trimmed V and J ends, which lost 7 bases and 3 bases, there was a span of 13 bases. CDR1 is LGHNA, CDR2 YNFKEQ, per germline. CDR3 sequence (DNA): TGTGCCAGCACCCAGGACAGAGTTGGAAACACCATATATTTT. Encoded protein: CASTQDRVGNTIYF.

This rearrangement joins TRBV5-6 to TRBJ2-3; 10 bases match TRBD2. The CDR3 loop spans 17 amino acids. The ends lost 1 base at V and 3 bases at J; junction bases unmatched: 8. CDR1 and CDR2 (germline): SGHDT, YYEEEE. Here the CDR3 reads CASSLYPSGSVTDTQYF. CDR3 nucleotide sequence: TGTGCCAGCAGCTTGTACCCTAGCGGGAGCGTGACAGATACGCAGTATTTT. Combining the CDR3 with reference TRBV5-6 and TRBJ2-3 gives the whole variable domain DAGVTQSPTHLIKTRGQQVTLRCSPKSGHDTVSWYQQALGQGPQFIFQYYEEEERQRGNFPDRFSGHQFPNYSSELNVNALLLGDSALYLCASSLYPSGSVTDTQYFGPGTRLTVL.

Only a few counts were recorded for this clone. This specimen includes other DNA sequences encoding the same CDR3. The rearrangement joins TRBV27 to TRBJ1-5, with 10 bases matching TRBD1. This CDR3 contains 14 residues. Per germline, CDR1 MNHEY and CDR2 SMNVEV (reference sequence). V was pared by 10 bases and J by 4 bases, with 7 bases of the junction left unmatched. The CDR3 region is CATADRGPNQPQHF. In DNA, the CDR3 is TGTGCCACCGCCGACAGGGGGCCGAATCAGCCCCAGCATTTT.

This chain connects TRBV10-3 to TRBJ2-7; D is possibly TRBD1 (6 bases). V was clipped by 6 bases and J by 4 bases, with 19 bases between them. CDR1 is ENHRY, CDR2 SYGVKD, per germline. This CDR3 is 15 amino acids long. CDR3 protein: CAIRDPDRKGYEQYF. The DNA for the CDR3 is TGTGCCATCAGGGACCCAGACAGGAAGGGATACGAGCAGTACTTC.

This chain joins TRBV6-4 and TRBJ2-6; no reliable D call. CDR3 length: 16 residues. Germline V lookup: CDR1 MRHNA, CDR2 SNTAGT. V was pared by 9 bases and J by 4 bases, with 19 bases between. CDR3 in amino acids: CARARYVWAGANVLTF. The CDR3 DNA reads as TGTGCCAGGGCCCGTTATGTCTGGGCGGGGGCCAACGTCCTGACTTTC.

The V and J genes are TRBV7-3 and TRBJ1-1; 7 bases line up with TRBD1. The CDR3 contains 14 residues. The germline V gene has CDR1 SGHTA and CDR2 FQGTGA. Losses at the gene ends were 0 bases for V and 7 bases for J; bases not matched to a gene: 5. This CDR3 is CASSLTSGGSEAFF. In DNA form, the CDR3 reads TGTGCCAGCAGCTTAACCTCAGGGGGTAGTGAAGCTTTCTTT. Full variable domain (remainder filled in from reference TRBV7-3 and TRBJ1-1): GAGVSQTPSNKVTEKGKYVELRCDPISGHTALYWYRQSLGQGPEFLIYFQGTGAADDSGLPNDRFFAVRPEGSVSTLKIQRTERGDSAVYLCASSLTSGGSEAFFGQGTRLTVV.

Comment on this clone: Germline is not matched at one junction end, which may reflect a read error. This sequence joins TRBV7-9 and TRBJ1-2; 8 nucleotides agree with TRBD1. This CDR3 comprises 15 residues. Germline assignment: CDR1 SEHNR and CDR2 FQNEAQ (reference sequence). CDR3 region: CASSLALDRVYGYTF. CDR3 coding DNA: TGTGCCAGCAGTTTAGCTCTGGACAGGGTCTATGGCTACACCTTC. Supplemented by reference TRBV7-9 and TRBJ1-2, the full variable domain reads DTGVSQNPRHKITKRGQNVTFRCDPISEHNRLYWYRQTLGQGPEFLTYFQNEAQLEKSRLLSDRFSAERPKGSFSTLEIQRTEQGDSAMYLCASSLALDRVYGYTFGSGTRLTVV.

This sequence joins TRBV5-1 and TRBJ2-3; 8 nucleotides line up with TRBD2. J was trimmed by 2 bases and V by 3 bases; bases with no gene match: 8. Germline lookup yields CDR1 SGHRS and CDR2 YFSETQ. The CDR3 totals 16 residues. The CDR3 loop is CASSSGLAPVTDTQYF. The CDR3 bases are TGCGCCAGCAGCTCCGGACTAGCACCCGTCACAGATACGCAGTATTTT. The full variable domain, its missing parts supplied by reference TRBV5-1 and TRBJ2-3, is KAGVTQTPRYLIKTRGQQVTLSCSPISGHRSVSWYQQTPGQGLQFLFEYFSETQRNKGNFPGRFSGRQFSNSRSEMNVSTLELGDSALYLCASSSGLAPVTDTQYFGPGTRLTVL.